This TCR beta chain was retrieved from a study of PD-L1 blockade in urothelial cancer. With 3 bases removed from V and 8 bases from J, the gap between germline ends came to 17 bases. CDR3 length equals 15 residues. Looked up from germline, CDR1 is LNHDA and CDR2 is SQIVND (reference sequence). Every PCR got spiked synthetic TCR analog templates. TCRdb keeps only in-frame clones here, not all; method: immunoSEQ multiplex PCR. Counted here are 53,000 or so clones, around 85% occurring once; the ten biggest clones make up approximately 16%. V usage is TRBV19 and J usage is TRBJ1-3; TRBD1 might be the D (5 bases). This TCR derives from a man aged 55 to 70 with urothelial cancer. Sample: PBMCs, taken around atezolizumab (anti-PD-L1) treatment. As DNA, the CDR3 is TGTGCCAGTAGTATGCGTGTGGCAGGGCGGCACACCATATATTTT. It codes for CASSMRVAGRHTIYF.